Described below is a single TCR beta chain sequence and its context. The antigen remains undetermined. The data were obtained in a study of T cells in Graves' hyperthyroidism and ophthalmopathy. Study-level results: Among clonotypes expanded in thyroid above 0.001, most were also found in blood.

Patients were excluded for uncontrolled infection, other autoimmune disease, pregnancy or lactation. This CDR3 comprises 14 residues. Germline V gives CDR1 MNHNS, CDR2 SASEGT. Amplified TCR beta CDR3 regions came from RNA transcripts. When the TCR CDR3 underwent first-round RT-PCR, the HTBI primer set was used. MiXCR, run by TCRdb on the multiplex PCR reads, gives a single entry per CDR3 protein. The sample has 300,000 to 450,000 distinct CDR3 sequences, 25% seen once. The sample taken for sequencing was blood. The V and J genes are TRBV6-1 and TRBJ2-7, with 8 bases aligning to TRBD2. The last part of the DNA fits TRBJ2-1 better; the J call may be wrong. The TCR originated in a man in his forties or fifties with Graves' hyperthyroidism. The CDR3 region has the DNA TGTGCCAGCAGTGCCACCGGACTAGCCTACGAGCAGTTCTTC. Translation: CASSATGLAYEQFF.